Listed below are T cell receptor beta chains from one sample, sequenced in a study of PD-L1 blockade in urothelial cancer. Assay used: immunoSEQ multiplex PCR; TCRdb lists only in-frame clones, some missing. The table shows some 40,000 clones, with approximately 90% occurring only once. The sequencing used PBMCs, collected around atezolizumab (anti-PD-L1) treatment. Every receptor here comes from a donor at least 40 years old with urothelial cancer. Each CDR3 is given with its conserved first and last residue. A D gene is named only where the DNA matches it firmly. Not all rows give a size; the values are once, few, many and, for expanded clones, a class.

CDR3nt | CDR3aa | d_gene | len | j_gene | v_gene | abundance
TGTGCCAGCAGCTCCCGTCCCACCAGCGGGGGAACCTACGAGCAGTACTTC | CASSSRPTSGGTYEQYF | TRBD2 | 17 | TRBJ2-7 | TRBV7-2 | -
TGTGCCAGCAGCTTAGGGGCTAGCGGGAGAGGGGAGACCCAGTACTTC | CASSLGASGRGETQYF | TRBD2 | 16 | TRBJ2-5 | TRBV7-6 | -
TGTGCCAGCCGGGGGAGGGCAGGGGATTGGAACACTGAAGCTTTCTTT | CASRGRAGDWNTEAFF | - | 16 | TRBJ1-1 | TRBV11-2 | -
TGTGCCAGCAGCCCCAGGGGGAGATCCCTTAACTATGGCTACACCTTC | CASSPRGRSLNYGYTF | TRBD1 | 16 | TRBJ1-2 | TRBV7-8 | -
TGTGCCAGCAGCCGTAGCGGCGGCCCCGACACCGGGGAGCTGTTTTTT | CASSRSGGPDTGELFF | - | 16 | TRBJ2-2 | TRBV7-9 | -
TGTGCCAGCTCACCGTTCAGGGACTACGAGCAGTACTTC | CASSPFRDYEQYF | - | 13 | TRBJ2-7 | TRBV18 | -
TGTGCCAGCTCACCAAGCCTGGGCGGGAGGAGCTACGAGCAGTACTTC | CASSPSLGGRSYEQYF | TRBD2 | 16 | TRBJ2-7 | TRBV18 | once
TGTGCCAGCAAAGGGCCTACAGGGGAATACGAGCAGTACTTC | CASKGPTGEYEQYF | TRBD1 | 14 | TRBJ2-7 | TRBV2 | -
TGTGCCAGCACCCCCGGGGAGCAAGAGACCCAGTACTTC | CASTPGEQETQYF | - | 13 | TRBJ2-5 | TRBV11-3 | once
TGTGCCAGCAGCCAATCGGCGGGGATTGCCAACTACAATGAGCAGTTCTTC | CASSQSAGIANYNEQFF | - | 17 | TRBJ2-1 | TRBV7-3 | -
TGTGCCACCAGCAGAGATGGTCTAGCGGAGTTCTTC | CATSRDGLAEFF | TRBD2 | 12 | TRBJ2-1 | TRBV15 | -
TGTGCCAGCAGTCCAATAGCGGGGACTTCAGAGACCCAGTACTTC | CASSPIAGTSETQYF | TRBD2 | 15 | TRBJ2-5 | TRBV28 | -
TGTGCCAGCAGCCCGCCCCCGGTAGCGGGAGTCCGCAATGAGCAGTTCTTC | CASSPPPVAGVRNEQFF | TRBD2 | 17 | TRBJ2-1 | TRBV11-3 | -
TGTGCCAGTAGTGTTGCGGGACGAGCCTACGAGCAGTACTTC | CASSVAGRAYEQYF | - | 14 | TRBJ2-7 | TRBV19 | -
TGTGCCAGCAGACAGGGACCCTTTCTCCCCTACGAGCAGTACTTC | CASRQGPFLPYEQYF | - | 15 | TRBJ2-7 | TRBV28 | -
TGTGCCAGCAGCCCAGACACCAAGCCCCAGCATTTT | CASSPDTKPQHF | - | 12 | TRBJ1-5 | TRBV7-9 | -
TGTGCCAGCAGTGAATCGCGGGAGTCCTACAATGAGCAGTTCTTC | CASSESRESYNEQFF | TRBD2 | 15 | TRBJ2-1 | TRBV6-1 | -
TGCGCCAGCAGCCCGGGACAGGGAGGGTGGAATGAGCAGTTCTTC | CASSPGQGGWNEQFF | TRBD1 | 15 | TRBJ2-1 | TRBV4-1 | -
TGTGCCAGCAGTTTATTGCGGGGTACGCAGTATTTT | CASSLLRGTQYF | - | 12 | TRBJ2-3 | TRBV27 | once
TGTGCCAGCAGCAATTACGAGTATGGCTACACCTTC | CASSNYEYGYTF | - | 12 | TRBJ1-2 | TRBV11-2 | -
TGTGCCAGCAGTTTGAAGCGGGAGGCCCCCTACGAGCAGTACTTC | CASSLKREAPYEQYF | TRBD2 | 15 | TRBJ2-7 | TRBV27 | -
TGCGCCAGCAGCCAAGATAGGGCGGGAAACAGGCTAGCCAAAAACATTCAGTACTTC | CASSQDRAGNRLAKNIQYF | - | 19 | TRBJ2-4 | TRBV4-3 | once
TGTGCCAGCAGCGCCCGGTGGGGGACAGGGGGCGGGAATCAGCCCCAGCATTTT | CASSARWGTGGGNQPQHF | TRBD1 | 18 | TRBJ1-5 | TRBV5-5 | -
TGTGCCAGCACCGACAGGAACACCGGGGAGCTGTTTTTT | CASTDRNTGELFF | - | 13 | TRBJ2-2 | TRBV14 | -
TGTGCTAGCAGCCCCCGGGACAACCCAGATACGCAGTATTTT | CASSPRDNPDTQYF | - | 14 | TRBJ2-3 | TRBV7-7 | -
TGTGCCAGCTCAGAGGGCCCCCGCGAGCAGTACTTC | CASSEGPREQYF | - | 12 | TRBJ2-7 | TRBV18 | -
TGTGCCAGCAGCTTAGGACAGGGACTAGCCAAAAACATTCAGTACTTC | CASSLGQGLAKNIQYF | - | 16 | TRBJ2-4 | TRBV11-2 | -
TGTGCCAGCAGCTCAAGCGGGAGTGTTATTTACAATGAGCAGTTCTTC | CASSSSGSVIYNEQFF | TRBD2 | 16 | TRBJ2-1 | TRBV7-2 | -
TGTGCCAGCTCTCCCTCCATTGACAGCCACTATGGCTACACCTTC | CASSPSIDSHYGYTF | - | 15 | TRBJ1-2 | TRBV18 | -
TGCGCCAGCAGCTGGGGTCCCGACAGGGGGTCTGCGAACACTGAAGCTTTCTTT | CASSWGPDRGSANTEAFF | TRBD1 | 18 | TRBJ1-1 | TRBV5-1 | -
TGTGCCAGCAGTGATACAGGGGGAAGGGGCAATCAGCCCCAGCATTTT | CASSDTGGRGNQPQHF | TRBD1 | 16 | TRBJ1-5 | TRBV27 | -
TGTGCCAGCCGACAGGGCGCTAACTATGGCTACACCTTC | CASRQGANYGYTF | TRBD1 | 13 | TRBJ1-2 | TRBV2 | -
TGTGCCTGGAGTACCGGGACAGCTGAAAAACTGTTTTTT | CAWSTGTAEKLFF | TRBD1 | 13 | TRBJ1-4 | TRBV30 | -
TGTGCCAGCAGCCGACTAGCGGAGACCCAGTACTTC | CASSRLAETQYF | TRBD2 | 12 | TRBJ2-5 | TRBV7-9 | -
TGCGCCAGCAGCATGCAGGGGGGCGAGCAGTACTTC | CASSMQGGEQYF | - | 12 | TRBJ2-7 | TRBV5-1 | -
TGTGCCACCAGCAGAGGGGGGACAGGGGAAGATACGCAGTATTTT | CATSRGGTGEDTQYF | TRBD1 | 15 | TRBJ2-3 | TRBV15 | -
TGTGCCGCGGTATCGACAGGGTGGGGAAACACCATATATTTT | CAAVSTGWGNTIYF | TRBD1 | 14 | TRBJ1-3 | TRBV6-1 | -
TGTGCCTGGAGTGTAAGAGGGACTAGCGGAGGGGAGCAGTTCTTC | CAWSVRGTSGGEQFF | TRBD2 | 15 | TRBJ2-1 | TRBV30 | once
TGTGCCAGCAGCCCAGGGGGTGCGGGAAGATACGAGCAGTACTTC | CASSPGGAGRYEQYF | - | 15 | TRBJ2-7 | TRBV7-2 | -
TGTGCCAGCAGCTTTGGGCAGGGCCCGACGCTGGGCTACACCTTC | CASSFGQGPTLGYTF | - | 15 | TRBJ1-2 | TRBV7-6 | -
TGTGCCAGCACCTTAGGGGGGACAGGGGCCATGACCTATGGCTACACCTTC | CASTLGGTGAMTYGYTF | TRBD1 | 17 | TRBJ1-2 | TRBV28 | -
TGCGCCAGCAGCCAATCCCTAGCGGCCTACAATGAGCAGTTCTTC | CASSQSLAAYNEQFF | TRBD2 | 15 | TRBJ2-1 | TRBV4-3 | -
TGTGCCAGCACCGGCGTCGGCCCGGCTTCGGGTCAGCAGTTCTTC | CASTGVGPASGQQFF | - | 15 | TRBJ2-1 | TRBV2 | -
TGTGCAAGTCGCCCAGGGGGGGGGAGGACTAGCGGAGGGGGAGACACCGGGGAGCTGTTTTTT | CASRPGGGRTSGGGDTGELFF | - | 21 | TRBJ2-2 | TRBV12-2 | -
TGTGCCAGCAGTGGCAGGCGGACTGGCAGCTCCTACAATGAGCAGTTCTTC | CASSGRRTGSSYNEQFF | - | 17 | TRBJ2-1 | TRBV27 | -
TGTGCCAGCAAACCAGGGACTAGCGGGAGAGGTGAGCAGTTCTTC | CASKPGTSGRGEQFF | TRBD2 | 15 | TRBJ2-1 | TRBV5-4 | -
TGTGCCAGCAGTTACCGGACTGCCGCCTACAATGAGCAGTTCTTC | CASSYRTAAYNEQFF | - | 15 | TRBJ2-1 | TRBV6-5 | -
TGTGCCAGCAGCTACAACAGGGGGCGTATTCAGCCCCAGCATTTT | CASSYNRGRIQPQHF | TRBD1 | 15 | TRBJ1-5 | TRBV5-6 | -
TGTGCCAGCAGCTTTCAGGCGGGAGTGGTGGCAGATACGCAGTATTTT | CASSFQAGVVADTQYF | TRBD2 | 16 | TRBJ2-3 | TRBV11-3 | -
TGTGCCTGGGCGACAGGAAACAACTATGGCTACACCTTC | CAWATGNNYGYTF | - | 13 | TRBJ1-2 | TRBV30 | -
TGTGCCAGCAGTTCGGGGGGGCTTAATGAAGCTTTCTTT | CASSSGGLNEAFF | - | 13 | TRBJ1-1 | TRBV27 | -
TGTGCCAGCAGGGGAATCGACAGGGGGCGGAAACTGTTTTTT | CASRGIDRGRKLFF | TRBD1 | 14 | TRBJ1-4 | TRBV6-1 | -
TGTGCCAGCAGCGTAGGACAGTTCACCTACGAGCAGTACTTC | CASSVGQFTYEQYF | - | 14 | TRBJ2-7 | TRBV9 | -
TGTGCCAGCAGTCCAGGACTAGCGGAGAGTAATGAGCAGTTCTTC | CASSPGLAESNEQFF | TRBD2 | 15 | TRBJ2-1 | TRBV7-6 | -
TGTGCCAGCAGTTCGGACTTTAACTATGGCTACACCTTC | CASSSDFNYGYTF | - | 13 | TRBJ1-2 | TRBV28 | -
TGTGCCAGCAGCTCCCCATGGGGGGGATCGAACACTGAAGCTTTCTTT | CASSSPWGGSNTEAFF | - | 16 | TRBJ1-1 | TRBV7-9 | -
TGTGCCAGCAGCTCCCAAGGAGTTGTTGGGTCCTACGAGCAGTACTTC | CASSSQGVVGSYEQYF | - | 16 | TRBJ2-7 | TRBV7-2 | once
TGCGCCAGCAGCCCCGGGATCCTCGGGTCCTACGAGCAGTACTTC | CASSPGILGSYEQYF | - | 15 | TRBJ2-7 | TRBV5-1 | -
TGTGCTAGTGGTTTGGCAGAGGGTCACACTGAAGCTTTCTTT | CASGLAEGHTEAFF | - | 14 | TRBJ1-1 | TRBV12-5 | -